The sequence of this T cell receptor beta chain was determined in a study of blood T cells in healthy people across ages. The study's findings and limits: Significant beta diversity loss was already apparent by age roughly 43, declining roughly linearly.

This clonotype was seen just once. Its antigen is unidentified. Next came a second PCR, run for roughly 7 to 12 cycles, which used a sample-barcoded 5' primer along with a J-beta primer mix. In TCRdb, the 5' RACE reads were re-called with MiXCR into one record per CDR3 protein. In the table there are 450,000 to 650,000 distinct CDR3 sequences, around 24% of which are singletons. The germline V gene encodes CDR1 SEHNR and CDR2 FQNEAQ (reference sequence). The CDR3 consists of 18 residues. J gave up 0 bases and V 5 bases, and 13 bases lay outside the gene matches. This same sample was also taken into another study, of T cells of mothers and their children. That study reports: Primer M1S, used in the second PCR, introduced sample barcodes and 2-4 random nucleotides. Over 8.5 million reads per mother and 2.5 million to 3.5 million per child were obtained.

The material sequenced was blood. This sequence was found in a boy between 10 and 17 years old in good health. The gene calls are TRBV7-9 and TRBJ1-5; 7 bases fit TRBD1. CDR3 sequence (DNA): TGTGCCAGCAGCGGCCCGGGCAGGGGGGGGTATAGCAATCAGCCCCAGCATTTT. The encoded protein is CASSGPGRGGYSNQPQHF.